This T cell receptor (beta chain) was obtained from a study of CD8 T cells in Susac syndrome. V lost 5 bases and J lost 8; bases outside the gene matches: 11. Germline V CDR1 and CDR2: SGHTA, FQGNSA. This CDR3 spans 14 amino acids. Reverse transcription used about 0.45 to 1 ug RNA and random hexamers. Via MiXCR, TCRdb re-called the immunoSEQ multiplex PCR reads, giving one row per CDR3 protein. The sample holds about 120,000 distinct CDR3 sequences, roughly 90% seen once. Sequencing was done on a sample of CD8+ T cells from PBMCs. The V and J genes are TRBV7-2 and TRBJ1-1; 7 positions agree with TRBD1. This receptor was taken from a human donor in good health. Here the CDR3 reads CASSTRGQWGEAFF. CDR3 DNA: TGTGCCAGCAGCACAAGGGGACAGTGGGGGGAAGCTTTCTTT.